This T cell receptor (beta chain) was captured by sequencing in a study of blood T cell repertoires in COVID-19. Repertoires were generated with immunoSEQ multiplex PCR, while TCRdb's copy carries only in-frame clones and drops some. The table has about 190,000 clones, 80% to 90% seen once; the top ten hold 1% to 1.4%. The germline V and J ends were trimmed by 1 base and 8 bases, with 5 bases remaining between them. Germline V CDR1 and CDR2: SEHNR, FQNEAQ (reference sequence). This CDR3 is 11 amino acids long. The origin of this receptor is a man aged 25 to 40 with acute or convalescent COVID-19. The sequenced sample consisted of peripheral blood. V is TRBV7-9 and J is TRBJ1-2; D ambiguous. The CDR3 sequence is CASSLVQGYTF. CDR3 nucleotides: TGTGCCAGCAGCTTAGTTCAAGGCTACACCTTC.